Sequencing of this T cell receptor (beta chain) was carried out in a study of blood T cell repertoires in COVID-19. At the level of the study: Sources were T cells, B-cell-depleted T cells, or PBMCs; the material itself was cDNA or gDNA.

With V trimmed by 5 bases and J by 2 bases, 5 bases remained unmatched. Germline assignment: CDR1 SGHTS and CDR2 YDEGEE. This CDR3 has 16 residues. This clone came up once. The table came from immunoSEQ multiplex PCR; TCRdb's copy has only in-frame clones and leaves some out. The data contain under 250,000 clones, around 82% of them singletons. Material: peripheral blood. V is TRBV5-8 and J is TRBJ2-1, with TRBD1 identical over 12 bases. The origin of this receptor is a woman in her 70s with acute or convalescent COVID-19. CDR3 amino acids: CASSRDRGLAYNEQFF. CDR3 bases: TGTGCCAGCAGTCGGGACAGGGGGCTGGCCTACAATGAGCAGTTCTTC.